The rows below give T cell receptor beta chains drawn from one sample of a study of spatial heterogeneity in lung cancer. Using its own MiXCR run on the 5' RACE reads, TCRdb lists one record per CDR3 protein. The table includes about 48,000 distinct CDR3 sequences, roughly 5.2% detected once. The sample was PBMCs, taken at surgery. Receptors were obtained from a male donor with early-stage non-small cell lung cancer. Both conserved end residues are trimmed from each CDR3. The order of the fields is V gene, CDR3 protein.

V: TRBV7-2; CDR3: ATLKSLNTEAF
V: TRBV20-1; CDR3: SVLARDRGSDTQY
V: TRBV4-1; CDR3: ASSPSGTGSGTEAF
V: TRBV4-2; CDR3: ASSQDPSGRAGEQY
V: TRBV5-1; CDR3: ASSQGLANEQF
V: TRBV10-1; CDR3: AGSERDPSGTGELF
V: TRBV27; CDR3: ASSSRPPLLNTEAF
V: TRBV6-5; CDR3: ASSLRQMNTEAF
V: TRBV18; CDR3: ASSSPGHPYEQY
V: TRBV2; CDR3: ASSETGELF
V: TRBV6-6; CDR3: ASSYSGTSVHEQY
V: TRBV27; CDR3: ASSTPRGVPSTDTQY
V: TRBV11-2; CDR3: ASSLDTVMNTEAF
V: TRBV20-1; CDR3: SARPQVSTEAF
V: TRBV25-1; CDR3: ASSEGVEKGEKLF
V: TRBV12-3/TRBV12-4; CDR3: ASSMGLAGYEQY
V: TRBV6-6; CDR3: ASEEGRDYGYT
V: TRBV20-1; CDR3: SARVGSPNQPQH